Listed below are T cell receptor beta chains from one sample, sequenced in a study of identical twins. TCRdb recomputed calls from the 5' RACE reads with MiXCR, one row per CDR3 protein. The table has over 500,000 distinct CDR3 sequences, 20% to 25% seen once. The sample also formed part of further work on T cells expressing NK-cell markers.

The sequenced sample consisted of CD4+ T cells sorted from blood. Receptors originate from a woman under 30 in good health. Both conserved end residues are part of each CDR3. The D gene is left open where the match is weak. The size field is filled for only some rows; it gives once, few, many or a size class.

J | V | D | size | DNA | CDR3
TRBJ2-7 | TRBV20-1 | . | few | TGTAGTGCTAGAGTCGTAGGGCTCTACGAGCAGTACTTC | CSARVVGLYEQYF
TRBJ2-7 | TRBV20-1 | TRBD2 | few | TGCAGTGCTCCCAGCGGGAGCCCCTACGAGCAGTACTTC | CSAPSGSPYEQYF
TRBJ1-4 | TRBV10-2 | . | few | TGCGCCAGCAGTGAGGAGGGGAGAGGGGAAAAACTGTTTTTT | CASSEEGRGEKLFF
TRBJ1-3 | TRBV20-1 | . | few | TGCAGTGCTACCTCTGGAAACACCATATATTTT | CSATSGNTIYF
TRBJ2-1 | TRBV7-6 | . | few | TGTGCCAGCGGTGGGGGGAATGAGCAGTTCTTC | CASGGGNEQFF
TRBJ2-1 | TRBV10-3 | TRBD2 | . | TGTGCCATCAGCCCGGGACTAGTCATTTATGAGCAGTTCTTC | CAISPGLVIYEQFF
TRBJ2-3 | TRBV12-3/TRBV12-4 | . | few | TGTGCCAGCAGTTTATTTCCCGGTGGTTCAGATACGCAGTATTTT | CASSLFPGGSDTQYF
TRBJ2-1 | TRBV4-1 | . | few | TGCGCCAGCAGCCAAACCCTTCGGGAGCAGTTCTTC | CASSQTLREQFF
TRBJ1-2 | TRBV6-1 | . | . | TGTGCCAGCAGGACATTACAGTCCCGGGGAGGCTACACCTTC | CASRTLQSRGGYTF
TRBJ1-2 | TRBV5-4 | . | . | TGTGCCAGCAGCTTAAGGTTCCTCTATGGCTACACCTTC | CASSLRFLYGYTF
TRBJ2-7 | TRBV7-3 | . | . | TGTGCCAGCAGCTTAGGGGTAAACTCCTACGAGCAGTACTTC | CASSLGVNSYEQYF
TRBJ2-5 | TRBV3-1 | . | . | TGTGCCAGCAGCCAAGGCACCCAGTACTTC | CASSQGTQYF
TRBJ2-3 | TRBV5-1 | TRBD2 | few | TGCGCCAGCAGCTTGTGGGGTAGCGGGGGCACAGATACGCAGTATTTT | CASSLWGSGGTDTQYF
TRBJ2-7 | TRBV7-3 | TRBD2 | . | TGTGCCAGCAGCATGGGACTAGTCGGCGAGCAGTACTTC | CASSMGLVGEQYF
TRBJ2-1 | TRBV6-5 | TRBD2 | . | TGTGCCAGCAGTTACTCGTTACGGCGGGGGTGGTTCTTC | CASSYSLRRGWFF
TRBJ1-5 | TRBV29-1 | TRBD1 | few | TGCAGCGTTGTGGAGGGGGCGGGCAATCAGCCCCAGCATTTT | CSVVEGAGNQPQHF
TRBJ2-7 | TRBV11-2 | TRBD2 | few | TGTGCCAGCAGCTCCTACTCATGGACTAGCGGGAATCACCTTTCTACGGAGCAGTACTTC | CASSSYSWTSGNHLSTEQYF
TRBJ1-1 | TRBV10-3 | . | many | TGTGCCATCAGTGCTACAGGTGAGGGCACTGAAGCTTTCTTT | CAISATGEGTEAFF
TRBJ2-3 | TRBV3-1 | . | many | TGTGCCAGCAGCCAAGGGACAGTGGGAATGAATACGCAGTATTTT | CASSQGTVGMNTQYF
TRBJ1-6 | TRBV7-8 | . | . | TGTGCCAGCAGCTTAGAAGGGAACCGTTCACCCCTCCACTTT | CASSLEGNRSPLHF
TRBJ2-5 | TRBV29-1 | . | many | TGCAGCGTCGGTCGGTCCAACCCTCAAGAGACCCAGTACTTC | CSVGRSNPQETQYF
TRBJ1-2 | TRBV11-3 | TRBD1 | . | TGTGCCAGCAGCCCAGGACAGGGAGAAGCTAACTATGGCTACACCTTC | CASSPGQGEANYGYTF
TRBJ2-1 | TRBV20-1 | TRBD2 | . | TGCAGTGCTAGAGTCTCTGGCGGGGGGAGGTACAATGAGCAGTTCTTC | CSARVSGGGRYNEQFF
TRBJ2-1 | TRBV5-1 | TRBD2 | . | TGCGCCAGCAGCGGAACTAGCGGGGGAACAAGCTCCTACAATGAGCAGTTCTTC | CASSGTSGGTSSYNEQFF
TRBJ2-7 | TRBV6-1 | TRBD2 | . | TGTGCCAGCAGATCCCGCGGGGGTACGTCCTACGAGCAGTACTTC | CASRSRGGTSYEQYF
TRBJ2-1 | TRBV5-1 | TRBD2 | once | TGCGCCAGCAGCTTGGGGACTAGCGGGCTCGGTTGGGATGAGCAGTTCTTC | CASSLGTSGLGWDEQFF
TRBJ1-2 | TRBV12-3/TRBV12-4 | TRBD1 | . | TGTGCCAGCAGGGGCCGGGACAGAGGAGGCTACACCTTC | CASRGRDRGGYTF
TRBJ2-1 | TRBV29-1 | . | . | TGCAGCGTTGCCCAGAGGGATGAGCAGTTCTTC | CSVAQRDEQFF
TRBJ2-3 | TRBV7-2 | TRBD2 | few | TGTGCCAGCAGCTTAGCGGGGACTAGCGGGGTCAATACGCAGTATTTT | CASSLAGTSGVNTQYF
TRBJ1-5 | TRBV5-8 | . | few | TGTGCCAGCAGCTTTAGGGTCAATCAGCCCCAGCATTTT | CASSFRVNQPQHF
TRBJ2-1 | TRBV7-8 | TRBD1 | . | TGTGCCAGCAGCTTAGGGACAGGGGGTGCCTACAATGAGCAGTTCTTC | CASSLGTGGAYNEQFF
TRBJ1-1 | TRBV5-1 | . | few | TGCGCCAGCAGCTTGGGGTCGGCCACTGAAGCTTTCTTT | CASSLGSATEAFF
TRBJ2-7 | TRBV2 | . | few | TGTGCCAGCAGTGAGAGTCTGGCGGGCCTCTCCTACGAGCAGTACTTC | CASSESLAGLSYEQYF
TRBJ2-4 | TRBV5-6 | . | few | TGTGCCAGCAGCTCGTCCGGGACCCCTGGTAACATTCAGTACTTC | CASSSSGTPGNIQYF
TRBJ1-1 | TRBV5-5 | . | . | TGTGCCAGCAGCTTCTTGGGTACTGAAGCTTTCTTT | CASSFLGTEAFF
TRBJ1-5 | TRBV18 | . | . | TGTGCCAGCTCTCAGGAGGAACTCCAGGCCCAGCATTTT | CASSQEELQAQHF
TRBJ2-7 | TRBV7-8 | . | few | TGTGCCAGCAGCTCAACCTTTGGACTCACCGCCAACTCTTACGAGCAGTACTTC | CASSSTFGLTANSYEQYF
TRBJ2-7 | TRBV15 | . | . | TGTGCCACCAGCAGAGATAAGGGGCCCTACGAGCAGTACTTC | CATSRDKGPYEQYF
TRBJ2-7 | TRBV20-1 | TRBD2 | . | TGCAGTGCTACCCTAAGCGGGAGTGGCGAGCAGTACTTC | CSATLSGSGEQYF
TRBJ2-7 | TRBV20-1 | . | many | TGCAGTGCTAGGCCAGGGGGGGGCTCCTACGAGCAGTACTTC | CSARPGGGSYEQYF
TRBJ2-7 | TRBV29-1 | . | few | TGCAGCGTTGAAAAGTTTGGGGACGAGCAGTACTTC | CSVEKFGDEQYF
TRBJ2-6 | TRBV6-5 | . | . | TGTGCCAGCAGTTCCCGGGACCGCCGCTCTGGGGCCAACGTCCTGACTTTC | CASSSRDRRSGANVLTF
TRBJ2-1 | TRBV9 | . | . | TGTGCCAGCAGCGGACGGATCCACAATGAGCAGTTCTTC | CASSGRIHNEQFF
TRBJ1-6 | TRBV20-1 | . | . | TGCAGTGCTAGGGACCTAGGCCAGAGCTCCTATAATTCACCCCTCCACTTT | CSARDLGQSSYNSPLHF
TRBJ2-1 | TRBV19 | TRBD2 | . | TGTGCCAGTAGTCGTATAGCGGGGGGCCCAAGGGAGCAGTTCTTC | CASSRIAGGPREQFF
TRBJ1-6 | TRBV20-1 | . | few | TGCAGTGCTAGAAAACTAGGGGTTAATTCACCCCTCCACTTT | CSARKLGVNSPLHF
TRBJ1-2 | TRBV3-1 | . | . | TGTGCCAGCAGCCGGAGACAGGACTTAAACTATGGCTACACCTTC | CASSRRQDLNYGYTF
TRBJ2-1 | TRBV12-3/TRBV12-4 | TRBD2 | . | TGTGCCAGCAGTTTGGGCCTAGCGGGGACATTAAGGGAGCAGTTCTTC | CASSLGLAGTLREQFF
TRBJ2-2 | TRBV5-1 | . | once | TGCGCCAGCAGCTTGGGGGACGCGGCCGGGGAGCTGTTTTTT | CASSLGDAAGELFF
TRBJ2-7 | TRBV6-2/TRBV6-3 | . | . | TGTGCCAGCAAGGCTCATGCCTCCTACGAGCAGTACTTC | CASKAHASYEQYF
TRBJ1-1 | TRBV20-1 | . | . | TGCAGTGCTAGAGAATCAGTCATGAACACTGAAGCTTTCTTT | CSARESVMNTEAFF
TRBJ1-1 | TRBV2 | . | . | TGTGCCAGCAGTGGCCATGGGACGAACACTGAAGCTTTCTTT | CASSGHGTNTEAFF
TRBJ2-7 | TRBV5-1 | TRBD1 | . | TGCGCGACCGGGACAGGGGACGACGAGCAGTACTTC | CATGTGDDEQYF
TRBJ2-5 | TRBV20-1 | TRBD2 | many | TGCAGTGCTCGACTAGCGGGAGCAAGGGAGACCCAGTACTTC | CSARLAGARETQYF
TRBJ2-3 | TRBV12-3/TRBV12-4 | TRBD2 | few | TGTGCCAGCAGTTTGGCCGGGACTAGCGGGGCCGCCGGGGATACGCAGTATTTT | CASSLAGTSGAAGDTQYF
TRBJ2-1 | TRBV10-3 | TRBD1 | few | TGTGCCATCAGTGATCTGACAGGGGATAATGAGCAGTTCTTC | CAISDLTGDNEQFF
TRBJ2-2 | TRBV6-2/TRBV6-3 | . | . | TGTGCCAGCAGTTACTCGCGGAACACCGGGGAGCTGTTTTTT | CASSYSRNTGELFF